Following are 27 T cell receptor beta chains from one sample sequenced in a study of blood T cell repertoires in COVID-19. Method: immunoSEQ multiplex PCR; TCRdb's copy keeps in-frame clones and lacks some. This table holds hundreds of thousands of clones, around 90% found once. Specimen: peripheral blood. The receptors stem from a man in his 60s who had recovered from COVID-19.

In this sample, this clone turned up a few times. V is TRBV5-1 and J is TRBJ2-2; the match to TRBD1 covers 12 bases. The CDR3 is 16 amino acids. The germline gives CDR1 SGHRS, CDR2 YFSETQ. V dropped 0 bases and J dropped 5; count of bases not matched to a gene: 2. The chain's CDR3 is CASSLGDRGRTGELFF. Here the CDR3 DNA reads TGCGCCAGCAGCTTGGGGGACAGGGGGCGAACCGGGGAGCTGTTTTTT.

The chain has TRBV11-2 and TRBJ2-1, with TRBD2 matching 12 bases. V was clipped by 7 bases and J by 3 bases; unmatched bases: 10. The CDR3 is made up of 17 amino acids. CDR1 SGHAT and CDR2 FQNNGV come from the germline V gene. This CDR3 is CASTFRLAGGNYNEQFF. The CDR3 DNA sequence: TGTGCCAGCACTTTCCGGCTAGCGGGGGGGAACTACAATGAGCAGTTCTTC.

J is TRBJ1-6 and V is TRBV7-2; 9 bases line up with TRBD1. Trimming removed 3 bases from V and 7 bases from J; junction bases left unmatched: 4. The CDR3 spans 15 residues. Germline loops: CDR1 SGHTA, CDR2 FQGNSA. This CDR3 reads CASSFWDRENSPLHF. The CDR3 DNA reads TGTGCCAGCAGCTTCTGGGACAGGGAGAATTCACCCCTCCACTTT.

The rearrangement links TRBV28 to TRBJ2-2, with D perhaps matching TRBD1 (5 bases). V was clipped by 8 bases and J by 1 base, with 17 bases between them. This CDR3 has 16 amino acids. Germline values: CDR1 MDHEN, CDR2 SYDVKM. The CDR3, as DNA: TGTGCCAGCGCCCCCCTTGGGGCAGGGAACACCGGGGAGCTGTTTTTT. This encodes CASAPLGAGNTGELFF.

The chain is built from TRBV7-3 and TRBJ2-5, with TRBD1 matching over 10 bases. CDR3 size: 14 residues. V was pared by 5 bases and J by 5 bases, with 5 bases of the junction left unmatched. The germline V gene encodes CDR1 SGHTA and CDR2 FQGTGA. The CDR3 region is CASSMTGGLETQYF. The DNA for the CDR3 is TGTGCCAGCAGCATGACAGGGGGCTTGGAGACCCAGTACTTC.

The rearrangement links TRBV5-5 to TRBJ1-3; D remains ambiguous. The CDR3 totals 14 residues. Per germline, CDR1 SGHKS and CDR2 YYEKEE (reference sequence). V was shortened by 2 bases and J by 7 bases, with 13 bases between the two germline ends. The CDR3: CASSFSAQRNTIYF. In DNA, the CDR3 is TGTGCCAGCAGCTTTAGTGCCCAGAGGAACACCATATATTTT.

The table lists this clone with a count of one. CDR3 amino acids: CASSPHSDGSNQPQHF. CDR3 coding DNA: TGTGCCAGCAGTCCACATTCCGACGGGAGCAATCAGCCCCAGCATTTT. J is TRBJ1-5 and V is TRBV27; D is uncertain. Trimming took 5 bases from V and 1 from J, leaving 15 bases between them. CDR1 is MNHEY, CDR2 SMNVEV, per germline (reference sequence). The CDR3 covers 16 residues.

The genes are TRBV7-2 and TRBJ2-7; no reliable D call. The CDR3 has 13 residues. Germline V lookup: CDR1 SGHTA, CDR2 FQGNSA. Trimming pared 6 bases from V and 6 bases from J, leaving 15 bases between. The CDR3 region has the DNA TGTGCCAGCAGTCTCGACACCGACGGCGAGCAGTACTTC. Translating gives CASSLDTDGEQYF.

The chain couples TRBV27 to TRBJ1-5; 8 nucleotides line up with TRBD1. CDR1 is MNHEY and CDR2 is SMNVEV in the germline V gene (reference sequence). Trimming at V came to 4 bases and at J to 5 bases, leaving 13 bases not matched to a gene. The CDR3 is 17 amino acids. DNA of the CDR3: TGTGCCAGCAGTTCGGCTGCTAGGACAGGGACCCATCAGCCCCAGCATTTT. Translated, it gives CASSSAARTGTHQPQHF.

The CDR3 nucleotides are TGCGCCAGCAGCTTGGCCCCGGGAGGCCACAATGAGCAGTTCTTC. Protein product: CASSLAPGGHNEQFF. The V call is TRBV5-1, the J call TRBJ2-1; 7 bases align to TRBD2. Germline loops: CDR1 SGHRS, CDR2 YFSETQ. V lost 0 bases to trimming and J lost 5 bases; unmatched junction nucleotides: 5. The CDR3 is made up of 15 amino acids.

This CDR3 is CASSDRGFPYGYTF. The CDR3 region has the DNA TGTGCCAGTAGTGATCGGGGGTTTCCCTATGGCTACACCTTC. The rearrangement links TRBV19 to TRBJ1-2, with a weak D call TRBD1 (5 bases). This CDR3 has 14 residues. V lost 5 bases and J 4 bases, leaving 14 bases between the germline ends. Germline assignment: CDR1 LNHDA and CDR2 SQIVND (reference sequence).

The chain recombines TRBV6-5 with TRBJ2-7; TRBD2 matches at 11 bases. Germline CDR1 and CDR2: MNHEY and SVGAGI. The trim removed 6 bases at V and 1 base at J, leaving 5 bases unmatched. CDR3 length: 15 amino acids. The CDR3 nucleotides read TGTGCCAGCAGACCCGGGACTAGCGGATCCTACGAGCAGTACTTC. The encoded protein is CASRPGTSGSYEQYF.

V is TRBV30 and J is TRBJ1-2; maybe TRBD1 (5 bases). The CDR3 loop spans 13 amino acids. CDR1 GTSNPN and CDR2 SVGIG come from the germline V gene (reference sequence). V lost 4 bases and J lost 8, with 17 bases in between. CDR3 nucleotides: TGTGCCTGGAATCTGGGGGGAGCCGGAGGCTACACCTTC. This translates into CAWNLGGAGGYTF.

This clone has only one observation. The chain couples TRBV18 to TRBJ2-3; maybe TRBD2 (5 bases). Germline CDR1 reads KGHSH; CDR2 reads LQKENI. The CDR3 contains 15 residues. Trimming shortened V by 1 base and J by 3 bases, and 11 bases separated the two germline ends. Written as DNA, the CDR3 is TGTGCCAGCTCACCACTCGCGGGCCGAACAGATACGCAGTATTTT. As protein: CASSPLAGRTDTQYF.

The chain links TRBV9 to TRBJ2-2; 7 bases are shared with TRBD1. Germline V CDR1 and CDR2: SGDLS, YYNGEE. V lost 4 bases to trimming and J lost 3 bases; unmatched junction nucleotides: 9. The length of the CDR3 is 16 residues. The CDR3 region is CASSPRQGIDTGELFF. DNA of the CDR3: TGTGCCAGCAGCCCTCGACAGGGCATCGACACCGGGGAGCTGTTTTTT.

This rearrangement joins TRBV7-2 to TRBJ2-2, with D maybe TRBD1 (6 bases). Trimming took 0 bases from V and 7 from J, leaving 15 bases between them. In germline, CDR1 is SGHTA, CDR2 FQGNSA. CDR3 length: 16 amino acids. The CDR3 is CASSLASQGLIGELFF. The CDR3 coding sequence is TGTGCCAGCAGCTTAGCGTCCCAGGGGCTGATCGGGGAGCTGTTTTTT. The entire variable domain, with the rest obtained from reference TRBV7-2 and TRBJ2-2, is as follows: GAGVSQSPSNKVTEKGKDVELRCDPISGHTALYWYRQSLGQGLEFLIYFQGNSAPDKSGLPSDRFSAERTGGSVSTLTIQRTQQEDSAVYLCASSLASQGLIGELFFGEGSRLTVL.

V gene TRBV6-4 combines with J gene TRBJ2-3; TRBD1 matches at 10 bases. Germline CDR1 MRHNA, CDR2 SNTAGT. This CDR3 region has 14 residues. Germline trimming cut 6 bases from V and 3 bases from J; bases unmatched to any gene: 3. For the CDR3, the DNA is TGTGCCAGCAGCAGGACAGGGGGGACAGATACGCAGTATTTT. It is translated as CASSRTGGTDTQYF.

A single count supports this clone. The V gene is TRBV2, the J gene TRBJ2-2; D perhaps matches TRBD2 (7 bases). The germline V gene encodes CDR1 SNHLY and CDR2 FYNNEI. Trimming removed 9 bases at V and 6 bases at J, with 20 bases between. The CDR3 is made up of 15 amino acids. CDR3 nucleotide sequence: TGTGCCAGGGGAGGGGGAGGCGGTGCGGCCGGGGAGCTGTTTTTT. It codes for CARGGGGGAAGELFF.

The chain links TRBV19 to TRBJ2-7, with D tentatively TRBD2 (6 bases). Trimming left V 5 bases short and J 0 bases short, with 14 bases between. Per germline, CDR1 LNHDA and CDR2 SQIVND (reference sequence). The CDR3 is 15 residues long. The CDR3 region has the DNA TGTGCCAGTAGTTATGGAGGGTTGGCCTCCTACGAGCAGTACTTC. Encoded protein: CASSYGGLASYEQYF.

This clone was counted only a few times. The V call is TRBV14, the J call TRBJ1-1; possible D gene TRBD1, 6 bases. V was cut by 1 base and J by 7 bases, with 13 bases left in between. This CDR3 has 14 residues. CDR1 and CDR2 (germline): SGHDN, FVKESK. CDR3 region: CASSQGSGEIEAFF. CDR3 in DNA: TGTGCCAGCAGCCAAGGGTCAGGGGAGATTGAAGCTTTCTTT.

The chain carries TRBV3-1 (or the pseudogene TRBV3-2) and TRBJ1-3, with D tentatively TRBD1 (6 bases). The V and J ends lost 5 bases and 0 bases respectively, with 8 bases between them. Germline CDR1 LGHDT, CDR2 YNNKEL (reference sequence). This CDR3 region has 14 residues. The CDR3 DNA reads TGTGCCAGCAGCTTGGGGGCCTCTGGAAACACCATATATTTT. This translates into CASSLGASGNTIYF.

The chain combines TRBV19 with TRBJ2-5; D possibly corresponds to TRBD1 (6 bases). CDR1 and CDR2 from the germline V gene are LNHDA and SQIVND (reference sequence). CDR3 length equals 14 residues. The V gene lost 6 bases and the J gene lost 5 bases, with 16 bases spanning the gap. CDR3 loop: CASSGKQGWETQYF. The DNA for the CDR3 is TGTGCCAGTAGCGGAAAACAGGGCTGGGAGACCCAGTACTTC.

The chain uses TRBV3-1 (or the pseudogene TRBV3-2) and TRBJ2-7, with 12 bases aligning to TRBD2. CDR3 length: 16 residues. Germline trimming cut 4 bases from V and 1 base from J; bases unmatched to any gene: 5. Germline CDR1 and CDR2: LGHDT and YNNKEL (reference sequence). The CDR3 nucleotides are TGTGCCAGCAGCCTTCGGACTAGCGGGACTTCCTACGAGCAGTACTTC. It translates to CASSLRTSGTSYEQYF.

The J gene is TRBJ2-5, the V gene TRBV5-4; 7 nucleotides align to TRBD1. Germline lookup yields CDR1 SGHNT and CDR2 YYREEE (reference sequence). V dropped 6 bases and J dropped 2; count of bases not matched to a gene: 7. The CDR3 runs to 14 residues. The CDR3 bases are TGTGCCAGCACCGAACAGGGGTCACAAGAGACCCAGTACTTC. Translated, it gives CASTEQGSQETQYF.

This chain links TRBV11-2 with TRBJ2-3; 8 nucleotides align to TRBD2. The CDR3 length is 18 residues. Germline V gives CDR1 SGHAT, CDR2 FQNNGV. Trimming removed 2 bases from V and 6 bases from J; junction bases left unmatched: 16. This chain's CDR3 is CASSLSEWVGGARDTQYF. The DNA for the CDR3 is TGTGCCAGCAGCTTATCAGAGTGGGTCGGGGGGGCCCGGGATACGCAGTATTTT.

The chain is built from TRBV5-1 and TRBJ2-7; 7 bases map to TRBD2. CDR3 size: 16 residues. V lost 0 bases, J lost 2 bases, and 8 bases stayed unmatched. Germline V gene sequence: CDR1 SGHRS, CDR2 YFSETQ. The CDR3 loop reads CASSLGLGGRAYEQYF. The CDR3 region has the DNA TGCGCCAGCAGCTTGGGCCTGGGAGGGAGGGCCTACGAGCAGTACTTC.

The chain recombines TRBV5-4 with TRBJ2-1, with 9 bases lining up with TRBD1. Germline CDR1 reads SGHNT; CDR2 reads YYREEE (reference sequence). V gave up 3 bases and J gave up 8 bases; unmatched junction bases: 3. This CDR3 contains 13 residues. CDR3 sequence: CASSWDRVHEQFF. The CDR3 region has the DNA TGTGCCAGCAGCTGGGACAGGGTACATGAGCAGTTCTTC. The whole variable domain, remainder taken from reference TRBV5-4 and TRBJ2-1, is ETGVTQSPTHLIKTRGQQVTLRCSSQSGHNTVSWYQQALGQGPQFIFQYYREEENGRGNFPPRFSGLQFPNYSSELNVNALELDDSALYLCASSWDRVHEQFFGPGTRLTVL.